The subject of this entry is one T cell receptor (beta chain). Which antigen it targets is not known. No base quality values were provided; no much bigger clone lies one nucleotide off. The data stem from a study of blood T cell repertoires in COVID-19 (TCRdb year 2020). Looking at the study overall: Samples from collaborators originated in the United States, Italy and Spain and spanned both the acute and convalescent phases of COVID-19. The prospective study material was composed of cDNA or gDNA derived from T cells, B-cell-depleted T cells, or PBMCs. Subjects who had been exposed to COVID-19, were actively infected with it, or had recovered from it provided the deeply sampled blood TCRbeta repertoires that made up the dataset. A freely available public database, intended as a resource for researchers studying the immune response to SARS-CoV-2, is where the repertoires were released. The samples were drawn from two sources: the first 160 participants of the ongoing ImmuneRACE study, and 1,000 to 1,500 subjects contributed by 6 global collaborators. Nearly every sample came with metadata listing a de-identified subject ID, COVID-19 status, age in years and sex. HLA class I and class II types, where available, came from metadata supplied by the sample provider rather than from assay-based typing. The research as a whole found: The quantity of clinical and demographic metadata differed by source and by participant and was supplied without curation.

TCRbeta CDR3 regions were amplified from genomic DNA using the immunoSEQ Assay, a bias-controlled multiplex PCR. The authors processed their data as follows. The number of nucleated cells in each sample was estimated by amplification of reference gene primers within the assay. Sequence reads were collapsed and filtered to measure the absolute abundance of every unique TCRbeta CDR3 rearrangement. Productive Simpson clonality was computed per sample as the square root of Simpson's diversity index over productive rearrangements. In TCRdb, the immuneACCESS table is reduced to in-frame sequences with V and J assigned. These tables do not hold every clone; where another copy was compared, an unresolved V gene accounts for under half, and the others remain unexplained. V and J calls and clone size follow that table, whereas D and trimming were derived from the DNA. In all, the sample holds approximately 170,000 clones, and 80% to 85% of those were seen once. Of the sample, approximately 15% is held by the ten largest clones.

One collaborating source in Seattle enrolled patients while the patients were actively infected and followed the patients over time throughout the course of disease. Each collaborating institution followed its own protocols to collect whole blood in K2EDTA tubes. For TCRbeta analysis, collaborators shipped samples in one of three forms: frozen whole blood, isolated PBMCs, or DNA extracted from either of those sample types. CDR3 length: 14 amino acids, cysteine to phenylalanine. Of all the DNA, just the CDR3 is kept, 42 bases in frame from base 1. V is shortened by 3 bases, J by 7 bases, and the region joining them spans 12 bases. The germline V gene sets CDR1 to ENHRY and CDR2 to SYGVKD.

This sequence was found in a woman in her 70s with COVID-19, enrolled during active disease. The chain joins TRBV10-3 to TRBJ1-4, with no confident D gene call. The sample taken for sequencing was peripheral blood. The DNA is as follows: TGTGCCATCAGTGATGGGAGTTTTGGTGAAAAACTGTTTTTT. Translated, this gives CAISDGSFGEKLFF.